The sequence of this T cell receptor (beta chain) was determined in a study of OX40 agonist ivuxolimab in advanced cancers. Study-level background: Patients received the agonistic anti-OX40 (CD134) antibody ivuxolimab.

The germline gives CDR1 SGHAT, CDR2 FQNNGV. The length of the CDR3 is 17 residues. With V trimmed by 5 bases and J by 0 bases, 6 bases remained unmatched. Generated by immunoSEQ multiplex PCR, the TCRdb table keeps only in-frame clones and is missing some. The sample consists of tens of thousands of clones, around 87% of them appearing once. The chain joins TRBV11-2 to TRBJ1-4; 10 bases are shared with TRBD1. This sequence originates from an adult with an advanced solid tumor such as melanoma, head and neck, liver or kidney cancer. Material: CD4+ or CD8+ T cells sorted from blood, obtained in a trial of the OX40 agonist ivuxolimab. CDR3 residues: CASSKPGQGSTNEKLFF. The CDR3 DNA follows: TGTGCCAGCAGCAAACCGGGACAGGGGTCAACTAATGAAAAACTGTTTTTT.